This paragraph reports one T cell receptor (beta chain). What it binds is not known. The junction departs from the called germline gene at one end, perhaps through a read error. The record originates from a study of T-cell reconstitution after alpha-beta-depleted transplantation in children. Study-level results: Newly produced T cells mostly accounted for T-cell counts and diversity one year post-transplant.

Construction of the TCRbeta library involved unique molecular identifiers. TCRdb passed the PCR reads through MiXCR, listing each CDR3 protein once. The data contain around 78,000 distinct CDR3 sequences, 12% to 15% of them singletons. CDR1 is SSHAT and CDR2 is FNYEAQ in the germline V gene (reference sequence). This CDR3 has 15 residues. The sample here was PBMCs, mostly from graft donor cells, taken 180 days after TCRalphabeta/CD19-depleted stem cell transplant. The chain couples TRBV7-7 to TRBJ2-2; maybe TRBD2 (5 bases). This receptor was taken from a male patient aged 2 to 10 who had a stem cell transplant for acute lymphoblastic leukemia, so the T cells may come from the graft donor. The DNA for the CDR3 is TGTGCTAGCAGCTTGACTCGGGGGAACACCGGGGAGCTGTTTTTT. It yields the protein CASSLTRGNTGELFF.